This T cell receptor beta chain was retrieved from a study of blood T cell repertoires in COVID-19. Study-level background: In each case, the material was cDNA or gDNA derived from T cells, B-cell-depleted T cells, or PBMCs.

This clone was recorded only once. Clones were read by immunoSEQ multiplex PCR, and TCRdb kept only the in-frame ones, dropping some. The table includes 150,000 to 200,000 clones, more than 60% detected once. The CDR3 has 14 residues. Germline assignment: CDR1 MNHEY and CDR2 SMNVEV (reference sequence). Trimming shortened V by 5 bases and J by 4 bases, and 9 bases separated the two germline ends. The receptor was isolated from a man aged 65 to 79 with acute or convalescent COVID-19. J is TRBJ1-6 and V is TRBV27; possibly TRBD1 for D (5 bases). The sequenced sample was peripheral blood. The CDR3 region is CASSHQGYNSPLHF. In nucleotides, the CDR3 is TGTGCCAGCAGTCACCAGGGTTATAATTCACCCCTCCACTTT.